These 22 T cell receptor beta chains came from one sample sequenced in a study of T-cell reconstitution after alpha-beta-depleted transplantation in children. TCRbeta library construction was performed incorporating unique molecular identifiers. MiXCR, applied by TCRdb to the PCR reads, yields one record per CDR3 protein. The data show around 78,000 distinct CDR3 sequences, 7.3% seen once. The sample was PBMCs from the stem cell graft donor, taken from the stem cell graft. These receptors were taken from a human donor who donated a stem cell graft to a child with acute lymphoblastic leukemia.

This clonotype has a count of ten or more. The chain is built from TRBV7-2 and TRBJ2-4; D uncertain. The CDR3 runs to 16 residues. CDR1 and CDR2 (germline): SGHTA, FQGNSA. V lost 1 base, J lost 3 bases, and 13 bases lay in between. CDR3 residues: CASSLDRAWGKNIQYF. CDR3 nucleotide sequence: TGTGCCAGCAGCTTAGATCGGGCATGGGGCAAAAACATTCAGTACTTC.

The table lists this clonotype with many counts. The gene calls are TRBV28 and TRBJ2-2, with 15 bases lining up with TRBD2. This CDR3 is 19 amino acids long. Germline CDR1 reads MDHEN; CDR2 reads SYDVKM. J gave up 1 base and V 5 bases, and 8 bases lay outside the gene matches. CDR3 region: CASSKLGTSGGQNTGELFF. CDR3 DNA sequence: TGTGCCAGCAGTAAACTGGGGACTAGCGGGGGGCAGAACACCGGGGAGCTGTTTTTT. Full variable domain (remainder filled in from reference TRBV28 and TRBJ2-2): DVKVTQSSRYLVKRTGEKVFLECVQDMDHENMFWYRQDPGLGLRLIYFSYDVKMKEKGDIPEGYSVSREKKERFSLILESASTNQTSMYLCASSKLGTSGGQNTGELFFGEGSRLTVL.

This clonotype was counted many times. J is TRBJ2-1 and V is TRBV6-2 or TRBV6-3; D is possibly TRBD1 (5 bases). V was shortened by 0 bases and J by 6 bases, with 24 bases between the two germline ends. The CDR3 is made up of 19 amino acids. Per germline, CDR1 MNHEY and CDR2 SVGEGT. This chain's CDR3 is CASSYSSPTKTAHTNEQFF. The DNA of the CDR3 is TGTGCCAGCAGTTACTCCTCCCCTACCAAGACAGCCCACACCAATGAGCAGTTCTTC.

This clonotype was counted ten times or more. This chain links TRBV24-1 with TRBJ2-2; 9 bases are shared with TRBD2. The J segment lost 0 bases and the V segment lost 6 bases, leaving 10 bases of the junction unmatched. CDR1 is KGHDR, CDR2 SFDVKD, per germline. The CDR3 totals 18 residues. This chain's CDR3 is CATSPSGRTQPNTGELFF. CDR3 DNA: TGTGCCACCAGTCCGAGCGGGAGGACCCAGCCGAACACCGGGGAGCTGTTTTTT.

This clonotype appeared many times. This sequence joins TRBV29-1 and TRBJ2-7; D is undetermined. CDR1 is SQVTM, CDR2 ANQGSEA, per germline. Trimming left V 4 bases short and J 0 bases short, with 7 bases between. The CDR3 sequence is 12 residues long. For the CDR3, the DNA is TGCAGCGTTGGGCCGGGCTCCTACGAGCAGTACTTC. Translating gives CSVGPGSYEQYF.

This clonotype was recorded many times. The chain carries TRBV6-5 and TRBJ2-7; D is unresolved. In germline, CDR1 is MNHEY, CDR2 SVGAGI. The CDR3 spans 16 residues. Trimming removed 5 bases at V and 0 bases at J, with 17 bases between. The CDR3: CASSREVGRSSYEQYF. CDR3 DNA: TGTGCCAGCAGTCGCGAGGTCGGAAGGAGCTCCTACGAGCAGTACTTC.

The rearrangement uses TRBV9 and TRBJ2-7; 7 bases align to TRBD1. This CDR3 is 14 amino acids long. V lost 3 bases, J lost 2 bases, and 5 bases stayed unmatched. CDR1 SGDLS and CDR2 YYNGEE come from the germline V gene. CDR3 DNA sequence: TGTGCCAGCAGCGGATCTGGGACAGCCTACGAGCAGTACTTC. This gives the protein CASSGSGTAYEQYF.

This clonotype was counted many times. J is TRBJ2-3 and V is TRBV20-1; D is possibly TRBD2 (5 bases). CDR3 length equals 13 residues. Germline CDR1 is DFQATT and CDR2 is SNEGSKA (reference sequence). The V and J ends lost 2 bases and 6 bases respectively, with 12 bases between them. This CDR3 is CSARLERVDTQYF. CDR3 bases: TGCAGTGCTAGATTGGAGAGGGTGGATACGCAGTATTTT.

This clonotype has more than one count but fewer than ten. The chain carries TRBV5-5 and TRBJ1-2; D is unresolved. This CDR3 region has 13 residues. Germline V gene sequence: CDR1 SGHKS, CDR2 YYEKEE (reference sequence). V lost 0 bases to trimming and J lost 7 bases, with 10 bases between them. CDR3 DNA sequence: TGTGCCAGCAGCTTGGAAGGGTTGGGTGGCTACACCTTC. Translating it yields CASSLEGLGGYTF.

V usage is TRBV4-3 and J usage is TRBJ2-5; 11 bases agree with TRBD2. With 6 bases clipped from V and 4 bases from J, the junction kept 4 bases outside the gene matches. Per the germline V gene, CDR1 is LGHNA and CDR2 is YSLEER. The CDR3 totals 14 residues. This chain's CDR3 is CASRHTSGGETQYF. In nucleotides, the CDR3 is TGCGCCAGCAGGCACACTAGCGGGGGAGAGACCCAGTACTTC.

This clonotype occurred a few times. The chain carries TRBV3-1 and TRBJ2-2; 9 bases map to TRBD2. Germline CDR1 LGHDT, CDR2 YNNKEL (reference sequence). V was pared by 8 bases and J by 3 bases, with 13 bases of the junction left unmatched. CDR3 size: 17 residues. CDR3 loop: CASGALAGGRYTGELFF. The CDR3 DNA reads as TGTGCCAGCGGAGCCCTCGCGGGGGGGAGGTACACCGGGGAGCTGTTTTTT.

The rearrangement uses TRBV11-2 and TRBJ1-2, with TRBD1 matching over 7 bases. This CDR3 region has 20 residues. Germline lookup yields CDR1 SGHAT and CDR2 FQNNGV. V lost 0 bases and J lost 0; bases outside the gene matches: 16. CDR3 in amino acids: CASSLDPDRAGSFANYGYTF. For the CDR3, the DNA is TGTGCCAGCAGCTTAGATCCCGACAGGGCCGGCTCATTCGCTAACTATGGCTACACCTTC.

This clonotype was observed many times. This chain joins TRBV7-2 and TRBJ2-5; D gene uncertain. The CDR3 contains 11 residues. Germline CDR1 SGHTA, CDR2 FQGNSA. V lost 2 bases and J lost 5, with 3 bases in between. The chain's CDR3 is CASSLMETQYF. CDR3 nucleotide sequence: TGTGCCAGCAGCTTAATGGAGACCCAGTACTTC.

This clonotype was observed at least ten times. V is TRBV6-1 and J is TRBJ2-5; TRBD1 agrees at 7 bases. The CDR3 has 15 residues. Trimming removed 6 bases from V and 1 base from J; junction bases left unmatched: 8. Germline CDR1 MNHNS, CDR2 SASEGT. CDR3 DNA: TGTGCCAGCAGGCCATCAAGGGGGCGCCAAGAGACCCAGTACTTC. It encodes CASRPSRGRQETQYF.

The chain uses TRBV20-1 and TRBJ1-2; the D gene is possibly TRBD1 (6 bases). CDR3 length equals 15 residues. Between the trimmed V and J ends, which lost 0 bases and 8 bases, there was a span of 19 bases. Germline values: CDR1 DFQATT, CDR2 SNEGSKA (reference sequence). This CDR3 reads CSARDSLRGRQGYTF. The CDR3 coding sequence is TGCAGTGCTAGAGATTCTCTCCGGGGGCGACAAGGCTACACCTTC.

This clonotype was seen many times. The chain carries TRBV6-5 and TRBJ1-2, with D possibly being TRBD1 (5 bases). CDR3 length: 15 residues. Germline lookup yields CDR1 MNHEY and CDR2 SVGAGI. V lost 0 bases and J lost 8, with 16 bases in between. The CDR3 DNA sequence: TGTGCCAGCAGTTACTCGGGGGAGGGGTTGAAGGGCTACACCTTC. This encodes CASSYSGEGLKGYTF.

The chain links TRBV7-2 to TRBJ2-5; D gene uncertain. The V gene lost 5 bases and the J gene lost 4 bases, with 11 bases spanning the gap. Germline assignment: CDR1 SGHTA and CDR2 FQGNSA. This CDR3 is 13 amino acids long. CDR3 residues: CASSPGQVETQYF. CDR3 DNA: TGTGCCAGCAGCCCGGGCCAGGTAGAGACCCAGTACTTC.

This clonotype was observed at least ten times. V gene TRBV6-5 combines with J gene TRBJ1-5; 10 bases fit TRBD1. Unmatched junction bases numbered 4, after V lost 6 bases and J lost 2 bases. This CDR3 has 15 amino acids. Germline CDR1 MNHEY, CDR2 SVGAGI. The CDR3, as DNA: TGTGCCAGCAGATCCGGGACAGGGGGCAATCAGCCCCAGCATTTT. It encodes CASRSGTGGNQPQHF.

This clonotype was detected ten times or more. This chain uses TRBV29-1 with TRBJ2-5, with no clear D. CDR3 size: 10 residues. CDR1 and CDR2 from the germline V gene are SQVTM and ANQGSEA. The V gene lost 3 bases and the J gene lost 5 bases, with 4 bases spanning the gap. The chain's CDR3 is CSVDRETQYF. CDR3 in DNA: TGCAGCGTTGATAGGGAGACCCAGTACTTC.

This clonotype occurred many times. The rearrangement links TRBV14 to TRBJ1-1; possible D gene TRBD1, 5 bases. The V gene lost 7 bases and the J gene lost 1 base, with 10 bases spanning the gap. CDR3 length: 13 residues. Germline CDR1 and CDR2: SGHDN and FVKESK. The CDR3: CASTTGGNTEAFF. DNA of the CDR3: TGTGCCAGCACTACCGGGGGGAACACTGAAGCTTTCTTT.

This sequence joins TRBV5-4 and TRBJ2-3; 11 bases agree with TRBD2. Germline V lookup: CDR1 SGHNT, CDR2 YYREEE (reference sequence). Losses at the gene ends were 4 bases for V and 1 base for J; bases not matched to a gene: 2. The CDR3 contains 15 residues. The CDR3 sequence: CASSPGLAGTDTQYF. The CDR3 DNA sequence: TGTGCCAGCAGCCCGGGACTAGCGGGCACAGATACGCAGTATTTT. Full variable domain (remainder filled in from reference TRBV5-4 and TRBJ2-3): ETGVTQSPTHLIKTRGQQVTLRCSSQSGHNTVSWYQQALGQGPQFIFQYYREEENGRGNFPPRFSGLQFPNYSSELNVNALELDDSALYLCASSPGLAGTDTQYFGPGTRLTVL.

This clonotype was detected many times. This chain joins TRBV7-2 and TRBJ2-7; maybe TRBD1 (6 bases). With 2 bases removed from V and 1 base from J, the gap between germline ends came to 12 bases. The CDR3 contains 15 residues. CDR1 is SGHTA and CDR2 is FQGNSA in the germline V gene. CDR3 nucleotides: TGTGCCAGCAGCTTATTTCGCCAGGGGTCCTACGAGCAGTACTTC. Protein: CASSLFRQGSYEQYF.